The next 32 T cell receptor beta chains were all read from a single sample in a study of identical twins' blood T cells. MiXCR, run by TCRdb on the 5' RACE reads, gives a single entry per CDR3 protein. The data contain hundreds of thousands of distinct CDR3 sequences, over 25% of them singletons. The material sequenced was PBMCs. These receptor sequences come from a woman between 18 and 50 years old in good health.

This chain uses TRBV29-1 with TRBJ1-1; D uncertain. V was shortened by 3 bases and J by 1 base, with 6 bases between the two germline ends. Germline CDR1 and CDR2: SQVTM and ANQGSEA. The CDR3 consists of 12 residues. CDR3 DNA sequence: TGCAGCGTTGACGTGCGGAACACTGAAGCTTTCTTT. Translated, it gives CSVDVRNTEAFF. The entire variable domain, with the rest obtained from reference TRBV29-1 and TRBJ1-1, is as follows: SAVISQKPSRDICQRGTSLTIQCQVDSQVTMMFWYRQQPGQSLTLIATANQGSEATYESGFVIDKFPISRPNLTFSTLTVSNMSPEDSSIYLCSVDVRNTEAFFGQGTRLTVV.

This clonotype has just a few counts. The rearrangement uses TRBV24-1 and TRBJ2-2, with D uncertain. The V and J ends lost 3 bases and 5 bases respectively, with 21 bases between them. This CDR3 comprises 18 residues. Germline-derived CDR1 and CDR2 are KGHDR and SFDVKD. The CDR3 DNA sequence: TGTGCCACCAGTGATACACGGGCCCAAGGGCTCGCTACCGGGGAGCTGTTTTTT. Translating gives CATSDTRAQGLATGELFF.

This clonotype showed up just a few times. This chain links TRBV11-2 with TRBJ1-2, with TRBD1 as a possible D gene (5 bases). CDR1 and CDR2 from the germline V gene are SGHAT and FQNNGV. The V and J ends lost 1 base and 0 bases respectively, with 12 bases between them. This CDR3 is 16 amino acids long. The CDR3 coding sequence is TGTGCCAGCAGCTTAGGGGTGGAACAGGCTAACTATGGCTACACCTTC. It codes for CASSLGVEQANYGYTF.

This clonotype was recorded a few times. This sequence joins TRBV5-1 and TRBJ2-7, with 14 bases aligning to TRBD2. This CDR3 spans 14 amino acids. Germline assignment: CDR1 SGHRS and CDR2 YFSETQ. Trimming at V came to 4 bases and at J to 6 bases, leaving 3 bases not matched to a gene. CDR3 nucleotide sequence: TGCGCCAGCAGCCCGGGACTAGCGGGAGTCGAGCAGTACTTC. Its protein product is CASSPGLAGVEQYF. Combining the CDR3 with reference TRBV5-1 and TRBJ2-7 gives the whole variable domain KAGVTQTPRYLIKTRGQQVTLSCSPISGHRSVSWYQQTPGQGLQFLFEYFSETQRNKGNFPGRFSGRQFSNSRSEMNVSTLELGDSALYLCASSPGLAGVEQYFGPGTRLTVT.

CDR3: CSATSGGANTGELFF. The CDR3, as DNA: TGCAGTGCTACGAGCGGGGGGGCCAACACCGGGGAGCTGTTTTTT. J is TRBJ2-2 and V is TRBV20-1; 10 bases align to TRBD2. CDR3 size: 15 residues. The V gene end was trimmed by 4 bases and the J gene end by 2 bases; junction bases not matched to a gene: 4. The germline V gene has CDR1 DFQATT and CDR2 SNEGSKA (reference sequence).

This chain connects TRBV7-2 to TRBJ2-3, with 12 bases that match TRBD2. Unmatched junction bases numbered 8, after V lost 5 bases and J lost 2 bases. This CDR3 has 17 residues. Germline V gene lookup returns CDR1 SGHTA and CDR2 FQGNSA. The CDR3 coding sequence is TGTGCCAGCAGCCGGGGACTAGCGGGTCGAGTCACAGATACGCAGTATTTT. It encodes CASSRGLAGRVTDTQYF. The full variable domain, rest sourced from reference TRBV7-2 and TRBJ2-3, is GAGVSQSPSNKVTEKGKDVELRCDPISGHTALYWYRQSLGQGLEFLIYFQGNSAPDKSGLPSDRFSAERTGGSVSTLTIQRTQQEDSAVYLCASSRGLAGRVTDTQYFGPGTRLTVL.

The genes are TRBV5-1 and TRBJ1-1; no firm D call. The germline V and J ends were trimmed by 5 bases and 4 bases, with 18 bases remaining between them. Germline-derived CDR1 and CDR2 are SGHRS and YFSETQ. The CDR3 runs 15 residues. The DNA of the CDR3 is TGCGCCAGCAGTTATTACAACTCCCTGGGCACTGAAGCTTTCTTT. It encodes CASSYYNSLGTEAFF.

This clonotype has just one count. A much larger clone lies a single base off, so this may be a read error. The genes are TRBV3-1 and TRBJ1-3; D gene uncertain. The CDR3 sequence is 14 residues long. The germline CDR1 and CDR2 sequences are LGHDT and YNNKEL (reference sequence). The CDR3 bases are TGTGCCAGCAACCAATTAGGAGGGTCGTACACCATATATTTT. This gives the protein CASNQLGGSYTIYF. Combining the CDR3 with reference TRBV3-1 and TRBJ1-3 gives the whole variable domain DTAVSQTPKYLVTQMGNDKSIKCEQNLGHDTMYWYKQDSKKFLKIMFSYNNKELIINETVPNRFSPKSPDKAHLNLHINSLELGDSAVYFCASNQLGGSYTIYFGEGSWLTVV.

This clonotype was recorded a few times. The rearrangement joins TRBV20-1 to TRBJ1-4, with TRBD1 as a possible D gene (5 bases). V lost 0 bases and J 7 bases, leaving 12 bases between the germline ends. This CDR3 has 14 amino acids. Per germline, CDR1 DFQATT and CDR2 SNEGSKA (reference sequence). For the CDR3, the DNA is TGCAGTGCTAGAGATGTAATGGGGGGTGAAAAACTGTTTTTT. Translation: CSARDVMGGEKLFF.

The rearrangement links TRBV11-2 to TRBJ2-7, with 8 bases fitting TRBD2. The CDR3 spans 17 residues. The V and J ends lost 5 bases and 1 base, in that order; junction bases with no gene match: 13. Germline-derived CDR1 and CDR2 are SGHAT and FQNNGV. CDR3 in DNA: TGTGCCAGCAGCCCCATCACTAGCGGAAGCCCATCCTACGAGCAGTACTTC. Its protein product is CASSPITSGSPSYEQYF.

The table lists this clonotype with a few counts. The CDR3 here is CASSRVLAGPYNEQFF. CDR3 bases: TGTGCCAGCAGTCGAGTCCTAGCGGGCCCCTACAATGAGCAGTTCTTC. The gene calls are TRBV6-5 and TRBJ2-1; 8 nucleotides align to TRBD2. Germline CDR1 and CDR2: MNHEY and SVGAGI. CDR3 length equals 16 residues. V trimming: 5 bases; J trimming: 2 bases; junction bases outside the gene matches: 8.

In this sample, this clonotype turned up many times. The rearrangement links TRBV20-1 to TRBJ2-1; TRBD2 matches 10 bases. This CDR3 is built from 15 residues. Losses at the gene ends were 0 bases for V and 7 bases for J; bases not matched to a gene: 6. CDR1 is DFQATT, CDR2 SNEGSKA, per germline (reference sequence). As DNA, the CDR3 is TGCAGTGCTAGAGAAGCTAGCGGGAGTGGAAATGAGCAGTTCTTC. It encodes CSAREASGSGNEQFF.

The rearrangement joins TRBV20-1 to TRBJ1-3; TRBD1 matches 8 bases. The CDR3 has 16 residues. Looked up from germline, CDR1 is DFQATT and CDR2 is SNEGSKA (reference sequence). The junction had 10 bases not matched to a gene; V was cut back by 3 bases and J by 3 bases. The CDR3 coding sequence is TGCAGTGCTAGCGGGTCAAGGACAGGGTTTGGAAACACCATATATTTT. This codes for CSASGSRTGFGNTIYF.

The J gene is TRBJ2-7, the V gene TRBV5-1; 12 positions agree with TRBD2. The CDR3 sequence is 16 residues long. The germline gives CDR1 SGHRS, CDR2 YFSETQ. With V trimmed by 0 bases and J by 5 bases, 6 bases remained unmatched. CDR3 loop: CASSLVAGLAGHEQYF. The CDR3 DNA sequence: TGCGCCAGCAGCTTGGTGGCGGGACTAGCGGGCCACGAGCAGTACTTC.

This clonotype was observed many times. The chain employs TRBV29-1 and TRBJ1-2, with 7 bases identical to TRBD1. The germline V gene has CDR1 SQVTM and CDR2 ANQGSEA. With 0 bases clipped from V and 5 bases from J, the junction kept 9 bases outside the gene matches. CDR3 length: 15 residues. In nucleotides, the CDR3 is TGCAGCGTTGAAGATCTTCATGGGACAGCTTATGGCTACACCTTC. This gives the protein CSVEDLHGTAYGYTF.

The sample holds a few counts of this clonotype. This sequence joins TRBV27 and TRBJ1-6; no reliable D call. CDR3 length equals 14 residues. Germline V gene data show CDR1 as MNHEY and CDR2 as SMNVEV (reference sequence). Trimming cost V 6 bases and J 0 bases, with 6 bases left between them. Here the CDR3 DNA reads TGTGCCAGCAGCGGTAGCTCCTATAATTCACCCCTCCACTTT. Encoded protein: CASSGSSYNSPLHF.

In its sample, this clonotype was seen a few times. The rearrangement uses TRBV2 and TRBJ2-3; maybe TRBD2 (6 bases). With 5 bases removed from V and 0 bases from J, the gap between germline ends came to 15 bases. The CDR3 runs 16 residues. The germline V gene has CDR1 SNHLY and CDR2 FYNNEI. CDR3 sequence: CASSYSGTSSTDTQYF. The CDR3, as DNA: TGTGCCAGCAGTTATTCCGGGACTTCTAGCACAGATACGCAGTATTTT.

In DNA, the CDR3 is TGTGCCAGTAAGGGATTGGGGGTAGAAGCTTTCTTT. It yields the protein CASKGLGVEAFF. V gene TRBV3-1 combines with J gene TRBJ1-1, with D perhaps matching TRBD1 (5 bases). V lost 9 bases, J lost 8 bases, and 16 bases lay in between. CDR1 and CDR2 from the germline V gene are LGHDT and YNNKEL (reference sequence). This CDR3 has 12 amino acids. The full variable domain, in which reference TRBV3-1 and TRBJ1-1 provide the parts outside the CDR3, is DTAVSQTPKYLVTQMGNDKSIKCEQNLGHDTMYWYKQDSKKFLKIMFSYNNKELIINETVPNRFSPKSPDKAHLNLHINSLELGDSAVYFCASKGLGVEAFFGQGTRLTVV.

This clonotype was found a few times. V usage is TRBV5-1 and J usage is TRBJ2-7; 7 positions match TRBD1. The germline V gene has CDR1 SGHRS and CDR2 YFSETQ. This CDR3 has 15 residues. V shed 0 bases and J 2 bases; nucleotides not matched to a gene: 5. CDR3 protein: CASSLGGTDTYEQYF. The CDR3 DNA reads TGCGCCAGCAGCTTGGGTGGGACAGACACCTACGAGCAGTACTTC.

This chain connects TRBV19 to TRBJ1-5; D call uncertain. The CDR3 is 15 residues long. Trimming took 6 bases from V and 0 from J, leaving 12 bases between them. Germline V gene lookup returns CDR1 LNHDA and CDR2 SQIVND (reference sequence). CDR3: CASRGRGYSNQPQHF. As DNA, the CDR3 is TGTGCCAGTAGAGGTCGGGGTTATAGCAATCAGCCCCAGCATTTT. The whole variable domain, filled in from reference TRBV19 and TRBJ1-5, reads DGGITQSPKYLFRKEGQNVTLSCEQNLNHDAMYWYRQDPGQGLRLIYYSQIVNDFQKGDIAEGYSVSREKKESFPLTVTSAQKNPTAFYLCASRGRGYSNQPQHFGDGTRLSIL.

This clonotype was seen a few times. The V call is TRBV27, the J call TRBJ1-2; 7 nucleotides align to TRBD1. This CDR3 region has 14 residues. Germline V gene data show CDR1 as MNHEY and CDR2 as SMNVEV (reference sequence). Germline trimming cut 6 bases from V and 0 bases from J; bases unmatched to any gene: 4. CDR3 region: CASRLGGSNYGYTF. The CDR3 nucleotides are TGTGCCAGCAGGTTAGGGGGCTCTAACTATGGCTACACCTTC.

As to this clonotype: A clone one base away is much larger, so this may be a read error. This chain joins TRBV7-8 and TRBJ2-3; the D gene is possibly TRBD1 (6 bases). V was cut by 8 bases and J by 4 bases, with 19 bases left in between. The CDR3 has 15 residues. Per germline, CDR1 SGHVS and CDR2 FQNEAQ. CDR3 in DNA: TGTGCCAGCGGCTCCCGAGGAGGACAGCCAGATACGCAGTATTTT. It codes for CASGSRGGQPDTQYF.

The CDR3, as DNA: TGCAGCGTCGCGGAGGGACAGCTTGAAAAACTGTTTTTT. Translating it yields CSVAEGQLEKLFF. The chain carries TRBV29-1 and TRBJ1-4; TRBD1 matches 7 bases. With V trimmed by 6 bases and J by 7 bases, 8 bases remained unmatched. There are 13 residues in the CDR3. The germline CDR1 and CDR2 sequences are SQVTM and ANQGSEA.

The V gene is TRBV18, the J gene TRBJ2-7; TRBD2 aligns across 10 bases. CDR3 length: 16 amino acids. After removal of 6 bases from V and 2 bases from J, the junction contained 10 bases not matched to a gene. CDR1 and CDR2 (germline): KGHSH, LQKENI. CDR3 nucleotides: TGTGCCAGCTCTATATCTAGCGGGAGTTACGCCTACGAGCAGTACTTC. Translation: CASSISSGSYAYEQYF.

This clonotype was seen a handful of times. The V gene is TRBV5-6, the J gene TRBJ2-1; 10 bases match TRBD2. The CDR3 consists of 15 residues. V shed 3 bases and J 7 bases; nucleotides not matched to a gene: 7. The V gene's germline CDR1 is SGHDT and CDR2 YYEEEE. As DNA, the CDR3 is TGTGCCAGCAGCTCTCTAGCGGGAGTTCGAAATGAGCAGTTCTTC. Its translation is CASSSLAGVRNEQFF.

This clonotype was observed a handful of times. J is TRBJ1-5 and V is TRBV10-3; the D is unclear. The germline V gene has CDR1 ENHRY and CDR2 SYGVKD. V dropped 0 bases and J dropped 3 bases, with 9 bases sitting between them. The CDR3 extends over 15 amino acids. This CDR3 reads CAISESGIPNQPQHF. The CDR3 DNA is TGTGCCATCAGTGAGTCCGGGATCCCCAATCAGCCCCAGCATTTT.

This clonotype was seen a few times. The chain combines TRBV20-1 with TRBJ1-5; D gene uncertain. The CDR3 has 15 residues. Germline values: CDR1 DFQATT, CDR2 SNEGSKA (reference sequence). Trimming took 6 bases from V and 3 from J, leaving 18 bases between them. CDR3 nucleotides: TGCAGTGCACCCCCCTCGGTCCAGAACAATCAGCCCCAGCATTTT. Encoded protein: CSAPPSVQNNQPQHF.

This clonotype was seen at least ten times. The rearrangement joins TRBV29-1 to TRBJ1-1; D remains unclear. Germline CDR1 is SQVTM and CDR2 is ANQGSEA. This CDR3 region has 12 residues. The CDR3, as DNA: TGCTCCGTAGGACTTAGGAACACTGAAGCTTTCTTT. This encodes CSVGLRNTEAFF.

J is TRBJ1-5 and V is TRBV2; 7 bases fit TRBD1. The CDR3 covers 13 residues. Germline CDR1 is SNHLY and CDR2 is FYNNEI. V dropped 6 bases and J dropped 4; count of bases not matched to a gene: 3. CDR3 coding DNA: TGTGCCAGCAGGGGGGACAGAAATCAGCCCCAGCATTTT. Amino acids: CASRGDRNQPQHF.

The chain combines TRBV10-3 with TRBJ2-5, with D possibly TRBD1 on 6 matching bases. Germline-derived CDR1 and CDR2 are ENHRY and SYGVKD. CDR3 length: 13 residues. V was shortened by 4 bases and J by 3 bases, with 9 bases between the two germline ends. In DNA, the CDR3 is TGTGCCATCAGTGGGAACAGGGAAGAGACCCAGTACTTC. It specifies CAISGNREETQYF.

The J gene is TRBJ2-7, the V gene TRBV20-1; 10 bases line up with TRBD1. The CDR3 covers 12 residues. Germline-derived CDR1 and CDR2 are DFQATT and SNEGSKA (reference sequence). With V trimmed by 2 bases and J by 9 bases, 4 bases remained unmatched. The CDR3 spells CSARMTGGAQYF. The DNA for the CDR3 is TGCAGTGCTAGAATGACAGGGGGCGCGCAGTACTTC.

A word on this clonotype: Germline is not matched at one junction end, which may reflect a read error. The chain employs TRBV3-1 and TRBJ1-1, with TRBD1 as a possible D gene (5 bases). Germline V gene sequence: CDR1 LGHDT, CDR2 YNNKEL (reference sequence). There are 14 residues in the CDR3. The DNA of the CDR3 is TGTGTCAGCAGCAGACGGGGGAGCACGACTGAAGCTTTCTTT. It is translated as CVSSRRGSTTEAFF.